This T cell receptor (beta chain) was identified during a study of cytomegalovirus exposure and HLA in healthy donors. Findings and limits, study-wide: There were under 200 TCR beta chains listed as cytomegalovirus-associated. What was likely a sequencing artifact was a cluster of highly shared sequence variants. In vitro data verified a few CMV-associated chains as specific for CMV antigens.

PCR was performed using 60 Vbeta and 13 Jbeta primers. Source study methods: Roughly 80 million unique TCR beta chains, roughly 11 million shared, were counted in a later analysis. Clones were sequenced by immunoSEQ multiplex PCR, and TCRdb holds only the in-frame ones, with some missing. Clone size and the V and J calls come from that table; the DNA yielded D and trimming. The sample holds 100,000 or so clones, around three quarters seen once. The V gene's germline CDR1 is SNHLY and CDR2 FYNNEI. There are 15 residues in the CDR3. The V and J ends lost 4 bases and 5 bases, in that order; junction bases with no gene match: 10. Concerning this clone itself: Its antigen is currently unknown.

This receptor was taken from a female donor in good health and CMV-seronegative. The sample was PBMCs. The chain recombines TRBV2 with TRBJ2-5; 7 positions agree with TRBD1. The chain's CDR3 is CASSVDEGGAETQYF. The DNA of the CDR3 is TGTGCCAGCAGTGTGGATGAAGGGGGCGCGGAGACCCAGTACTTC.